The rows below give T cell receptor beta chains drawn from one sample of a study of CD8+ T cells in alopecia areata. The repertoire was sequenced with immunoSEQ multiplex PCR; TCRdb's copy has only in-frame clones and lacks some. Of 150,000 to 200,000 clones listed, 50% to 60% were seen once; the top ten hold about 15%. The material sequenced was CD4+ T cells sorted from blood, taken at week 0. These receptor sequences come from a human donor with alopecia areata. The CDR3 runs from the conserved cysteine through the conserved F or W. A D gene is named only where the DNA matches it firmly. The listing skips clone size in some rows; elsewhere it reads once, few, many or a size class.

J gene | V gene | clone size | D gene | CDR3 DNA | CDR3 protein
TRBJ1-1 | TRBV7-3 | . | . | TGTGCCAGCAGTCGAGGGGTAGGCACTGAAGCTTTCTTT | CASSRGVGTEAFF
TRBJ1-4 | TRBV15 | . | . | TGTGCCACCAGCAGAGACGGACCAGTCAGTAATGAAAAACTGTTTTTT | CATSRDGPVSNEKLFF
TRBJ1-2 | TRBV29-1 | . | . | TGCAGCGTTGATGGGTACTATGGCTACACCTTC | CSVDGYYGYTF
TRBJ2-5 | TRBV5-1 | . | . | TGCGCCAGCAGCTTGGTTTTTGGCAGGGTCGAGCAAGAGACCCAGTACTTC | CASSLVFGRVEQETQYF
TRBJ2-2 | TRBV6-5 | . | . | TGTGCCAGCAGCCCCATGAGGGGGACCGGGGAGCTGTTTTTT | CASSPMRGTGELFF
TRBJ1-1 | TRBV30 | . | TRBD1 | TGTGCCTGGATTGCACAGGGGGTCCACACTGAAGCTTTCTTT | CAWIAQGVHTEAFF
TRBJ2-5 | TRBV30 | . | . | TGTGCCTGGAGTGTAAGTTTCCTGGAGACCCAGTACTTC | CAWSVSFLETQYF
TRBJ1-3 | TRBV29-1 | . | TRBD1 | TGCAGCGGTACGACAGGGAGCTCTGGAAACACCATATATTTT | CSGTTGSSGNTIYF
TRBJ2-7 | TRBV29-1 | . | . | TGCAGCGTCCAAGGAACCTACGAGCAGTACTTC | CSVQGTYEQYF
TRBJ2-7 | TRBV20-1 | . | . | TGCAGTGCTATGGATGCCTACGAGCAGTACTTC | CSAMDAYEQYF
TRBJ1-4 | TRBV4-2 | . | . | TGTGCCAGCAGCATCCGACAGGAAAAACTGTTTTTT | CASSIRQEKLFF
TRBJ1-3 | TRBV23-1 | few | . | TGCGCCAGCAGTCAACCTTTAAGGTCTGGAAACACCATATATTTT | CASSQPLRSGNTIYF
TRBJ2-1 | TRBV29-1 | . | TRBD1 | TGCAGCGTATTTTTGTTGGGGACAGGCGAGCAGTTCTTC | CSVFLLGTGEQFF
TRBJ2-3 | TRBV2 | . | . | TGTGCCAGCAGTGAATTGGTTCTCACAGATACGCAGTATTTT | CASSELVLTDTQYF
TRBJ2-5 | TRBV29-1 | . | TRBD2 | TGCAGCTCCGGGAGGGAGACCCAGTACTTC | CSSGRETQYF
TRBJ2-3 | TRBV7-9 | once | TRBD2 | TGTGCCAGCAGCTTAGCAAGCGGGGGCCTTGGAGATACGCAGTATTTT | CASSLASGGLGDTQYF
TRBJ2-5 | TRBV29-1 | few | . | TGCAGCATATCAGAAGAGACCCAGTACTTC | CSISEETQYF
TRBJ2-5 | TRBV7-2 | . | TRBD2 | TGTGCCAGCAGCCATATTGGACTAGCGGGGGAAGAGACCCAGTACTTC | CASSHIGLAGEETQYF
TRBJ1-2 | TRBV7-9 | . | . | TGTGCCAGCAGCCCTAGCGGTTTGGGCTACACCTTC | CASSPSGLGYTF
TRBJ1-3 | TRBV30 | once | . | TGTGCCTGGAGTGTACATGGGTCTGGAAACACCATATATTTT | CAWSVHGSGNTIYF
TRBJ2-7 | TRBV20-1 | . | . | TGCAGTGCCTCGCAGGGTTTCGAGCAGTACTTC | CSASQGFEQYF
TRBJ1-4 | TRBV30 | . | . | TGTGCCTGGAGTGCCTGGGGTGAAAAACTGTTTTTT | CAWSAWGEKLFF
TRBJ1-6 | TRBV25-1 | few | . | TGTGCCAGCAGTGTCAGGGGCGCGGGTAATTCACCCCTCCACTTT | CASSVRGAGNSPLHF
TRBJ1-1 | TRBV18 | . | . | TGTGCCAGCTCGGACACTCAGAACACTGAAGCTTTCTTT | CASSDTQNTEAFF
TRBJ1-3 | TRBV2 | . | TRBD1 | TGTGCCAGCAGAGACAGGGGGAGAAACACCATATATTTT | CASRDRGRNTIYF
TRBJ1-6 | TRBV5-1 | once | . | TGCGCCAGCAGCTACAGGCCGTCAGCTAATTCACCCCTCCACTTT | CASSYRPSANSPLHF
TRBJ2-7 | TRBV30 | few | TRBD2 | TGTGCCTGGAGACTCCTCGGGACTAGTGGATACGAGCAGTACTTC | CAWRLLGTSGYEQYF
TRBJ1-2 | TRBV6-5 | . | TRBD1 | TGTGCCAGCAGTACCGGACAGGGGGCCTCGGGAGGCTACACCTTC | CASSTGQGASGGYTF
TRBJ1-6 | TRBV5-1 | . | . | TGCGCCAGCAGCTTGGAGGGGGTCGTGGGGAATTCACCCCTCCACTTT | CASSLEGVVGNSPLHF
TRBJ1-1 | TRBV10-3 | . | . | TGTGCCGCCTCGAGGCGGTTGGACACTGAAGCTTTCTTT | CAASRRLDTEAFF
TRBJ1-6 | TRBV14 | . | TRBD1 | TGTGCCAGCAGCCAAGCTCAGGGGGCTAATTCACCCCTCCACTTT | CASSQAQGANSPLHF
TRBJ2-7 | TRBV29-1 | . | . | TGCAGCGTTGAAGGGGGTGGCTCCTACGAGCAGTACTTC | CSVEGGGSYEQYF
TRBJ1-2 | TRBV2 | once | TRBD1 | TGTGCCAGCAGTGGGGACAGAACCTATGGCTACACCTTC | CASSGDRTYGYTF
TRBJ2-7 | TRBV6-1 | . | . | TGTGCCAGCAGTGAATCTCCTGCTGGGGTGGTCAGCATAACCTACGAGCAGTACTTC | CASSESPAGVVSITYEQYF
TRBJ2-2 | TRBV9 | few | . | TGTGCCAGCAGCGTAGGAAAAGGCAACACCGGGGAGCTGTTTTTT | CASSVGKGNTGELFF
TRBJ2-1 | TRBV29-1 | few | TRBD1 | TGCAGCGTTGGTAGGACAGGGAGTTCGTACAATGAGCAGTTCTTC | CSVGRTGSSYNEQFF
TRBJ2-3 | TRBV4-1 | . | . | TGCGCCAGCAGCCAACAGGGGAACGCAGATACGCAGTATTTT | CASSQQGNADTQYF
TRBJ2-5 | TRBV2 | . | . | TGTGCCAGCAGTGGGGTCGGGAACAAAGAGACCCAGTACTTC | CASSGVGNKETQYF
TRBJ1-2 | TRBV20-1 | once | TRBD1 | TGCAGTGTCCAGGGGGACTATGGCTACACCTTC | CSVQGDYGYTF
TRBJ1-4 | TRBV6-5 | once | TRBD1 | TGTGCCAGCAGTAGAAGGACAGGGGGCGGTGGAAAACTGTTTTTT | CASSRRTGGGGKLFF
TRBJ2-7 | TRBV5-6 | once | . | TGTGCCAGCAGCTTGGCCCTCTACGAGCAGTACTTC | CASSLALYEQYF
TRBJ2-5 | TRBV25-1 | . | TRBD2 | TGTGCCAGCAGTGATCCCTTGGGGACTAGCAGCCAAGAGACCCAGTACTTC | CASSDPLGTSSQETQYF
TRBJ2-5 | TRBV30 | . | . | TGTGCCTGGAACCAACAGATAAACCAAGAGACCCAGTACTTC | CAWNQQINQETQYF
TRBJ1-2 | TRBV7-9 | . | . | TGTGCCAGCAGCTTAGCACTGTCAGGTGGCTACACCTTC | CASSLALSGGYTF
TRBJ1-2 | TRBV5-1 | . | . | TGCGCCAGCAGCATAGGAGACGGTCTTGGGTCCCCCGGCTACACCTTC | CASSIGDGLGSPGYTF
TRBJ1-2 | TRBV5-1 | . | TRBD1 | TGCGCCAGCAGCTTGGCGACAGGGACCAGTCGAGGCGGCTACACCTTC | CASSLATGTSRGGYTF
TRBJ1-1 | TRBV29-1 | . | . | TGCAGCGTTGAACCCGACAGCCGTACTGAAGCTTTCTTT | CSVEPDSRTEAFF
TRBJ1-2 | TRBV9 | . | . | TGTGCCAGCAGCTTGGACAGCAACTATGGCTACACCTTC | CASSLDSNYGYTF
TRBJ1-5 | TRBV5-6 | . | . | TGTGCCAGCAGCTTGGCAGGGGTGGGCAATCAGCCCCAGCATTTT | CASSLAGVGNQPQHF
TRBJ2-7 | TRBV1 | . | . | TGCACCAGCAGCTCGTCTCGGGCCGAGCAGTACTTC | CTSSSSRAEQYF
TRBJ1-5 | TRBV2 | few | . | TGTGCCAGCAGTCCCCGGGGGGCAAGTAATCAGCCCCAGCATTTT | CASSPRGASNQPQHF
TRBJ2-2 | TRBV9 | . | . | TGTGCCAGCAGCGCTCCCGGGGCTGGGGAGCTGTTTTTT | CASSAPGAGELFF
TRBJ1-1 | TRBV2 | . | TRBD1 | TGTGCCAGCAGTTTAGGTGTGGACAGGGGGACTGAAGCTTTCTTT | CASSLGVDRGTEAFF
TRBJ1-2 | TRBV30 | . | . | TGTGCCTGGAGTTTCGACTCAGGCTATGGCTACACCTTC | CAWSFDSGYGYTF
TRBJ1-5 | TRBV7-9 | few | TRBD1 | TGTGCCAGCAGCACGACAGGGGTAGAGCCCCAGCATTTT | CASSTTGVEPQHF
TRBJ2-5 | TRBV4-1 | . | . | TGCGCCAGCAGCCAAGATTCCACAGGGATTCAAGAGACCCAGTACTTC | CASSQDSTGIQETQYF
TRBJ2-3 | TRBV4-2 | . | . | TGTGCCAGCAGCCAAGTGGATGGGGGGGCCACAGATACGCAGTATTTT | CASSQVDGGATDTQYF
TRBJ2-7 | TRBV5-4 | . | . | TGTGCCAGCAGCTTGCGGCAGGGGTCTTCCTACGAGCAGTACTTC | CASSLRQGSSYEQYF
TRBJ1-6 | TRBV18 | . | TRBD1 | TGTGCCAGCTCACCCTTCGGGACAGGCCAAACACCCCTCCACTTT | CASSPFGTGQTPLHF